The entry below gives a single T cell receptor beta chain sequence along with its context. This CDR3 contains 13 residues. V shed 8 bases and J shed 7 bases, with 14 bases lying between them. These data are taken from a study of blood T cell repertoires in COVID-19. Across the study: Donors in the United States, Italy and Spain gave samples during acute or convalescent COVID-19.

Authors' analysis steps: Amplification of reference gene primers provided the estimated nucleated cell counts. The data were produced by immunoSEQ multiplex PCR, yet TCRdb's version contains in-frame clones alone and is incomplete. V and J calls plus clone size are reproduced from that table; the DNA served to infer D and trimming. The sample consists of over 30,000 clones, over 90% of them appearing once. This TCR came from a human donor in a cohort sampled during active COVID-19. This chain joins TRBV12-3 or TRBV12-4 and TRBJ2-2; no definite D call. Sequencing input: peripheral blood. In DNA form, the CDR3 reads TGTGCCAGCGGAGTCGTAGACGGCGGGGAGCTGTTTTTT. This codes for CASGVVDGGELFF.